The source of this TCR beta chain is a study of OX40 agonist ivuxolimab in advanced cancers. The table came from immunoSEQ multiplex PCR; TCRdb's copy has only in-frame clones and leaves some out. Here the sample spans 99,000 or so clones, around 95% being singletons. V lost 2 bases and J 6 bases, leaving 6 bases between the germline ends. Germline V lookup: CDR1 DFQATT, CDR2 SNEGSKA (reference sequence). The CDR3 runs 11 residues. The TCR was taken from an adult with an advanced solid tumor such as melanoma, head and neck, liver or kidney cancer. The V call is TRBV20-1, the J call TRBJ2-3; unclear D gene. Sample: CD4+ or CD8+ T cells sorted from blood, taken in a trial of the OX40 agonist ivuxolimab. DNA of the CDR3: TGCAGTGCTAGACACTGGGATACGCAGTATTTT. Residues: CSARHWDTQYF.